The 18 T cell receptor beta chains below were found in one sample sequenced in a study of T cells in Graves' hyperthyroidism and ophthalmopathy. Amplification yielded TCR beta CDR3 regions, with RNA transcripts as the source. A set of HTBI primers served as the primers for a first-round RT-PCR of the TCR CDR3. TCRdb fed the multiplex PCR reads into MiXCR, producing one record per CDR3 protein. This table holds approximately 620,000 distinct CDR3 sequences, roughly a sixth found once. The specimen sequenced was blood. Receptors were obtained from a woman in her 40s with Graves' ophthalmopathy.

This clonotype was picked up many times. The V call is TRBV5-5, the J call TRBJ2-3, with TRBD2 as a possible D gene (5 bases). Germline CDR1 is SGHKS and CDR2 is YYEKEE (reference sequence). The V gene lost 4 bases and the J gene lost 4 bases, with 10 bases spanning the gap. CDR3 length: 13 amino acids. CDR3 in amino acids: CASSLWTADTQYF. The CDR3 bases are TGTGCCAGCAGCCTCTGGACTGCAGATACGCAGTATTTT.

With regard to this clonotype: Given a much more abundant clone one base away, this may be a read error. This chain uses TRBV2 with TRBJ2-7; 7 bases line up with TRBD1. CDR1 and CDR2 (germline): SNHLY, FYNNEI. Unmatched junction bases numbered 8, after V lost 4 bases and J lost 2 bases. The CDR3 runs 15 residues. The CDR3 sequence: CASSGDSGTAYEQYF. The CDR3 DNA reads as TGTGCCAGCAGTGGAGACTCCGGGACAGCCTACGAGCAGTACTTC.

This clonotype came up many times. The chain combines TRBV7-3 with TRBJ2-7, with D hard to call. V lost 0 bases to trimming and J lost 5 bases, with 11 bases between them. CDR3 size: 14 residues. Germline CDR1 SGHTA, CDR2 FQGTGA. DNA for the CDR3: TGTGCCAGCAGCTTAACCAGCACAGCGCACGAGCAGTACTTC. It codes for CASSLTSTAHEQYF.

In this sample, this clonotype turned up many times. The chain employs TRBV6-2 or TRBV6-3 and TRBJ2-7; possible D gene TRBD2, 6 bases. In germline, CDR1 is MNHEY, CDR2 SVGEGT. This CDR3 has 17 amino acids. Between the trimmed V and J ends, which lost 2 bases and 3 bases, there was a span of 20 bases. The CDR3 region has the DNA TGTGCCAGCAGTTACGAAGGATCCTTCCGGGAGCTCTACGAGCAGTACTTC. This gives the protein CASSYEGSFRELYEQYF.

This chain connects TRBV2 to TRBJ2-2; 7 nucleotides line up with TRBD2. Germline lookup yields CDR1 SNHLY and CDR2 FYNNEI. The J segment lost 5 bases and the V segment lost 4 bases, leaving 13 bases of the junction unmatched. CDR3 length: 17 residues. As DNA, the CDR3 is TGTGCCAGCAGTGGGGGCACGAGGGAGGGCCCTACCGGGGAGCTGTTTTTT. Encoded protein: CASSGGTREGPTGELFF.

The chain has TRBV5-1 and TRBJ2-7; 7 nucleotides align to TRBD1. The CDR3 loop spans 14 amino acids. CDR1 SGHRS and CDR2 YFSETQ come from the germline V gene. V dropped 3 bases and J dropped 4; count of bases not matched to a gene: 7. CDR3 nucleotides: TGCGCCAGCAGCTCTCGACAGGGCCTTTACGAGCAGTACTTC. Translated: CASSSRQGLYEQYF.

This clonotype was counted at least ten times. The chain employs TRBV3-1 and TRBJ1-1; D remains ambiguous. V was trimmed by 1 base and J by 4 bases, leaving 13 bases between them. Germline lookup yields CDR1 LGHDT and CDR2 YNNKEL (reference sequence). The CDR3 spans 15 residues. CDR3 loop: CASSQVGGRTTEAFF. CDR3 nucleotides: TGTGCCAGCAGCCAAGTTGGCGGCAGGACCACTGAAGCTTTCTTT.

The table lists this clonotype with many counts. CDR3 sequence: CASSSVGTRRNTQYF. The CDR3 region has the DNA TGTGCCAGCAGTTCAGTTGGGACCCGGAGAAATACGCAGTATTTT. This rearrangement joins TRBV28 to TRBJ2-3; D may be TRBD1 or TRBD2 (5 bases each). The CDR3 length is 15 residues. Germline V gene sequence: CDR1 MDHEN, CDR2 SYDVKM. Trimming removed 4 bases at V and 7 bases at J, with 18 bases between.

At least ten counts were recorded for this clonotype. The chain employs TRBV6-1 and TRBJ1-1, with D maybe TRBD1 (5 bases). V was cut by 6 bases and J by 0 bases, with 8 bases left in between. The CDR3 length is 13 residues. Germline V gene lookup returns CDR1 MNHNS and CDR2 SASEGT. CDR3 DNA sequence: TGTGCCAGCAGCTGGACACTGAACACTGAAGCTTTCTTT. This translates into CASSWTLNTEAFF.

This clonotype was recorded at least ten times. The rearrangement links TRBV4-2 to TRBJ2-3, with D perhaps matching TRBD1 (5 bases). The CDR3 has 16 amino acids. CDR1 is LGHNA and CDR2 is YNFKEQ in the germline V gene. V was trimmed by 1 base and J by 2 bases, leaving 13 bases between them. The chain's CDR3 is CASSQAGREHTDTQYF. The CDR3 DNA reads TGTGCCAGCAGCCAAGCGGGCAGGGAACACACAGATACGCAGTATTTT.

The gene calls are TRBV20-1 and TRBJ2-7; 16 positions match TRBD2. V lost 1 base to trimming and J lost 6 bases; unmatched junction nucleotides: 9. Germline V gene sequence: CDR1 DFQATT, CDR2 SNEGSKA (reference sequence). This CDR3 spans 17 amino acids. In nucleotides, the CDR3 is TGCAGTGCTAGAGCACCGGGACTAGCGGGAGGGCCCGGCGAGCAGTACTTC. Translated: CSARAPGLAGGPGEQYF.

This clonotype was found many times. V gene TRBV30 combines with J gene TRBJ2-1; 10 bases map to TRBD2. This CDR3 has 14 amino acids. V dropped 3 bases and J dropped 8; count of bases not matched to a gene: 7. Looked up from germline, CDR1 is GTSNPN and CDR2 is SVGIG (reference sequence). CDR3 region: CAWRASGSRDEQFF. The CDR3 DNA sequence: TGTGCCTGGAGGGCTAGCGGGAGTAGGGATGAGCAGTTCTTC.

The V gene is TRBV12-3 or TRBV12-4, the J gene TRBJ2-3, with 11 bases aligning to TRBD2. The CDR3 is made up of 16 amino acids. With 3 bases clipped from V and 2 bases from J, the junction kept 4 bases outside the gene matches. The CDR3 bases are TGTGCCAGCAGTTTGATAGCGGGAGGGTACACAGATACGCAGTATTTT. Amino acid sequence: CASSLIAGGYTDTQYF.

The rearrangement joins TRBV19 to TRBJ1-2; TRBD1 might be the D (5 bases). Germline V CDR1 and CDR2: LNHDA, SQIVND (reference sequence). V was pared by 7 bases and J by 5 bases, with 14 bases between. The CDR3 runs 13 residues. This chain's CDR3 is CASTWGFPYGYTF. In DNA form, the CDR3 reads TGTGCCAGTACCTGGGGGTTTCCTTATGGCTACACCTTC.

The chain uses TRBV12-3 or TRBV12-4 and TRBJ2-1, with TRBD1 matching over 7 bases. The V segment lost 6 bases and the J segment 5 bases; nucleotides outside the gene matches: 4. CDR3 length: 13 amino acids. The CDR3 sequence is CASSRQGNNEQFF. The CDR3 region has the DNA TGTGCCAGCAGCAGACAGGGCAACAATGAGCAGTTCTTC.

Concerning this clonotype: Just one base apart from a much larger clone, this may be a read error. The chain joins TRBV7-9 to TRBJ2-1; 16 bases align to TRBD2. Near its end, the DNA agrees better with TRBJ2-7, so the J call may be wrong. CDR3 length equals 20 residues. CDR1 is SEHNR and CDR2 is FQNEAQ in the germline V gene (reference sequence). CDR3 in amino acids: CASSSRGTSGRASSYNEQYF. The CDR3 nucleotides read TGTGCCAGCAGCTCACGTGGGACTAGCGGGAGGGCTAGCTCCTACAATGAGCAGTACTTC.

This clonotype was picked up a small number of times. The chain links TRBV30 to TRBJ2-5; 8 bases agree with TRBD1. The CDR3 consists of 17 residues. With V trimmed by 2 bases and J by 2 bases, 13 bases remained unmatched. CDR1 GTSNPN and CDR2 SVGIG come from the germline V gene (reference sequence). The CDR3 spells CAWSFERTGYFQETQYF. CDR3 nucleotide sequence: TGTGCCTGGAGTTTTGAAAGGACAGGGTATTTTCAAGAGACCCAGTACTTC. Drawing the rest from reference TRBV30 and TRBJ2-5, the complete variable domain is SQTIHQWPATLVQPVGSPLSLECTVEGTSNPNLYWYRQAAGRGLQLLFYSVGIGQISSEVPQNLSASRPQDRQFILSSKKLLLSDSGFYLCAWSFERTGYFQETQYFGPGTRLLVL.

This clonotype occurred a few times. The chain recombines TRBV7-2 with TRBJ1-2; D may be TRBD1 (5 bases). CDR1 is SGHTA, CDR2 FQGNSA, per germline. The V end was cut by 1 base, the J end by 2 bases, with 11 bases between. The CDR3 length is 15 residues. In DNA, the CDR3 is TGTGCCAGCAGCTTAGGGGCAGGGCCCAACTATGGCTACACCTTC. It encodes CASSLGAGPNYGYTF. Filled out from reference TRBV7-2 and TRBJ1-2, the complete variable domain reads GAGVSQSPSNKVTEKGKDVELRCDPISGHTALYWYRQSLGQGLEFLIYFQGNSAPDKSGLPSDRFSAERTGGSVSTLTIQRTQQEDSAVYLCASSLGAGPNYGYTFGSGTRLTVV.